This T cell receptor (beta chain) was obtained from a study of cytomegalovirus exposure and HLA in healthy donors (dated by TCRdb to about 2017). Describing the broader study: An earlier analysis of fewer than 750 of the donors reported 276 Gb of sequence data and 117 million unique TCR beta sequences obtained from around 170 million T cells. About 310 gigabases of sequencing data and approximately 85 million unique TCR sequences were included in an early release covering 550 to 800 HLA-typed donors. Of the 350 to 450 genotyped donors, around 81% fell in the genetic ancestry cluster associated with self-reported Caucasian donors. The study aimed to test whether signatures of past pathogen exposure could be identified by cataloging public T cell receptors. Using immunosequencing, the study profiled T cell repertoires from 666 subjects and related those repertoires to cytomegalovirus serostatus. In addition to the first cohort of approximately 670 subjects, a separate validation cohort of 100 to 150 different subjects was used. To predict cytomegalovirus infection status, the study brought together high-throughput TCR immunosequencing, statistical association of individual TCRs with disease status, and machine learning. To study patterns of TCR occurrence, a later analysis re-analyzed previously published TCR beta repertoires from 666 donors and added high-resolution HLA genotyping. Rather than using new phenotypic data, the later analysis identified candidate immune exposures from TCR beta sequences and from how often those sequences occurred across donors. To decide whether each TCR beta V gene segment behaved as functional or pseudogenic, an earlier analysis of some 540 of the donors relied on high-throughput TCR beta sequencing. Donor age, sex, ethnicity and CMV serostatus were collected together with the repertoire data. A later genetic analysis used genome-wide SNP genotypes for about 60% of the roughly 700 donors, treating that subset as a discovery cohort. Every repertoire in the discovery cohort had been generated on one and the same sequencing platform. Class I and class II HLA loci were covered by the typing at four-digit resolution. Typing coverage differed by locus: A, B, C, DRB1 and DQB1 were typed in roughly 620-630 donors, DQA1 in 500 to 550, DPA1 in some 570, and DPB1 in just under 480. Roughly 5 DR-DQ haplotypes were handled as single units for association and clustering because linkage in the cohort was strong. On average, about 200,000 unique TCR beta nucleotide sequences were sequenced per donor among 398 genotyped donors of the cohort, with 15% to 20% of those sequences being non-productive.

The cohort consisted of approximately 690 healthy bone marrow donors. At the time of sampling, all cohort members were nominally healthy, though unrecorded immune exposures were likely present. CMV serostatus was recorded as positive for about 300 and negative for about 50% of the roughly 700 cohort members, whereas no CMV serostatus was recorded for the donor in question. A peripheral blood sample was provided by each donor, and peripheral blood mononuclear cells were used for TCR beta sequencing. Genomic DNA extraction from the blood cell samples was performed with the Qiagen DNeasy Blood Extraction Kit. What the research found in general, with its limitations: When HLA alleles, especially DR and DQ, strongly co-occurred, TCR associations were difficult to assign to individual alleles. The only immune exposure information available for the cohort was CMV serostatus. An association between a missense DCLRE1C variant and V-gene and J-gene trimming of TCR beta chains was found in a later genetic analysis and replicated in an independent cohort. The study gave a list of 150 to 200 TCR beta chains associated with cytomegalovirus. A further reported finding was that TCR beta sequences accurately predicted the HLA-A and HLA-B alleles for most subjects in the first cohort. In a later analysis, most CMV-associated TCR beta chains were found to appear HLA-restricted, with HLA associations seemingly driven largely by CMV exposure. Most TCR sequences were seen in very few donors, while some public TCRs were found in many individuals. Several of the top co-occurrence clusters appeared to be linked to parvovirus B19, influenza, CMV and Epstein-Barr virus, according to a later analysis. A later genetic analysis reported fewer N-insertions in productive TCRs among donors in an Asian-associated ancestry cluster than the roughly 700-donor mean. The sequencing pipeline was judged likely to have produced a cluster of highly shared sequence variants as a technical artifact. It was suggested by the authors that the approach could potentially be generalized to other disease states and immunological phenotypes. Some IMGT-functional V segments, including TRBV6-2 and TRBV6-3, could not be told apart with the 87-base-pair reads, so those segments were excluded. Because counts were too low, 15 or so rarely observed V segments, including chromosome 9 orphons, were excluded from the earlier analysis of some 540 of the donors. A later analysis found that HLA-associated TCR beta chains were more clonally expanded and had lower generation probabilities than equally common non-associated chains. Sequencing depth was assumed to be roughly uniform across donors in the presence/absence analyses, though that assumption may not hold. In a later analysis, the rate of TCR association differed among HLA loci, with DRB1 alleles having the most associated TCRs and HLA-C alleles having the fewest. Correlated functional status among segregating V segments might be attributable to linkage disequilibrium, but an unknown experimental factor could not be ruled out. The classifier was reported to diagnose cytomegalovirus status with high specificity and sensitivity in both the original and validation cohorts. Because HLA typing was missing for some donors at each locus, association tests included only the typed subset. A later analysis associated 16,951 TCR beta sequences with specific HLA alleles at a false discovery rate of 0.05. In vitro tests confirmed that three of the cytomegalovirus-associated TCR beta chains recognize cytomegalovirus antigens. An earlier analysis of 587 of the donors showed that most TCR beta V segments appeared in productive rearrangements either about 87% or about 30% of the time, which broadly matched IMGT annotations. Only TCR beta chains were sequenced in this cohort, and the absence of alpha or paired-chain data limited detectable features.

The library was obtained by the immunoSEQ multiplex PCR assay. For the multiplex PCR, a mixture combining 60 forward primers for TCR Vbeta segments and 13 reverse primers for TCR Jbeta segments was used. A multiplex PCR assay on genomic DNA amplified the CDR3 region of rearranged TCR beta genes. The amplified TCR beta libraries were sequenced on the Illumina HiSeq System as 87-base-pair reads. In the source study's methods: A later analysis tallied some 79 million unique TCR beta chains across the 666 repertoires, and about 10 million of those chains were shared by two or more donors. A nearest-neighbor algorithm error-corrected the raw reads and collapsed the reads into unique sequences, merging closely related sequences to remove PCR and sequencing errors. CDR3 sequences were aligned to IMGT reference sequences to assign V, D and J gene segments. For a sequence to be retained, a match of at least six nucleotides was required to both a V gene segment and a J gene segment. A rearrangement counted as productive if the CDR3 had no stop codons and remained in frame with V and J, and every other rearrangement counted as non-productive. Following IMGT convention, CDR3 was defined as the stretch from the second conserved V-encoded cysteine up to the conserved J-encoded phenylalanine. The earlier analysis of some 550 of the donors excluded any sequence lacking an unambiguous match to a single V gene segment. In an earlier analysis of approximately 610 of the donors, V segments were called functional above 56.7% productive rearrangements and were called segregating when the between-donor standard deviation exceeded 5%. A statistical classification framework was built to diagnose cytomegalovirus status from the catalog of TCR beta chain sequences. In a later analysis, TCR nucleotide sequences were compared against IMGT/GENE-DB human TR gene sequences so that V and J genes could be assigned. A later analysis assigned CDR3 sequences and most-parsimonious VDJ recombination scenarios with the TCRdist pipeline. In a later analysis, every TCR beta chain was defined by the combination of its CDR3 amino acid sequence and its V-gene family, and reads without a unique V-gene family were dropped. In a later analysis, nearly 600 highly shared, low-generation-probability nucleotide sequences were removed to address suspected cross-contamination and a sequencing artifact. In a later analysis, a clonal expansion index was calculated for each public chain from normalized within-repertoire ranks of inferred template counts. A later analysis computed generation probabilities with a VDJ recombination model fitted to out-of-frame rearrangements, and checked the results against IGoR. A later analysis scored TCR-TCR, TCR-HLA and TCR-CMV co-occurrence with hypergeometric tests, applying a repertoire-size bias correction to TCR pairs. False discovery rates were estimated in a later analysis by permuting HLA or CMV assignments 20 times. A later analysis grouped co-occurring TCRs with DBSCAN, adding TCRdist sequence similarity when clustering within HLA-allele-positive subsets. Repertoires with fewer than 30,000 or more than 120,000 public chains, plus five repertoires with anomalous nucleotide sharing, were excluded from co-occurrence clustering. TCRdb took this table from immuneACCESS and kept in-frame rearrangements with V and J called. Such tables lack part of the clones; where checked against another copy, unresolved V genes explain under half of the gap, and the rest is unexplained. For V, J and clone size, that table is used; D and trimming come from the DNA. The sample data list around 90,000 clones, and about 80% of these were observed just once. Of the sample, approximately 10% falls within the top ten clones.

The germline V end is reduced by 1 base and the J end by 3 bases; junction bases left unmatched: 6. Including cysteine and phenylalanine, the CDR3 has 15 amino acids. Only the CDR3 region is kept as DNA, spanning 45 bases read in frame from base 1. For CDR1 and CDR2, the germline V gene lists MGHRA and YSYEKL. As concerns this clone: Its antigen specificity is not known. Base qualities are missing; no much larger clone stands one base away.

The sample consisted of PBMCs. This chain joins TRBV4-1 to TRBJ2-7; 7 junctional bases match TRBD1. The TCR sequence derives from a human donor in good health. The encoded CDR3 is CASSQAEGQSYEQYF. The DNA is as follows: TGCGCCAGCAGCCAAGCTGAGGGACAGAGCTACGAGCAGTACTTC.